The next 27 T cell receptor beta chains were all read from a single sample in a study of T cell responses to AZD1222 COVID-19 vaccine (dated by TCRdb to the early 2020s). Library prep was done by the immunoSEQ multiplex PCR assay. TCRdb provides this immuneACCESS table in a form limited to in-frame rearrangements. Some clones are lacking; in checked studies, under half of them reflect an unresolved V gene, and why the rest are absent is not known. Present in this sample are around 88,000 clones, 85% to 90% of which were seen just once. The ten largest clonotypes hold around 2.8% of the sample. The time point label corresponds to: baseline before first vaccination. The treatment or condition label on this specimen signifies: meningococcal conjugate vaccine given as trial control. This material consisted of peripheral blood, taken on day 0 of MenACWY control vaccination. These receptors were obtained from an adult in good health.

The gene calls are TRBV29-1 and TRBJ1-2; no reliable D call. The CDR3 length is 11 residues. Between the trimmed V and J ends, which lost 7 bases and 4 bases, there was a span of 10 bases. Germline CDR1 reads SQVTM; CDR2 reads ANQGSEA. CDR3 nucleotides: TGCAGCGCGCACGGGCCCTATGGCTACACCTTC. Protein sequence: CSAHGPYGYTF.

This chain uses TRBV28 with TRBJ2-5, with a tentative D call TRBD1 (6 bases). V gave up 6 bases and J gave up 2 bases, with 22 bases separating them. The CDR3 has 17 residues. Germline loops: CDR1 MDHEN, CDR2 SYDVKM. DNA of the CDR3: TGTGCCAGCAGGGAGACTTTAGGGGGTAGGGGTCAAGAGACCCAGTACTTC. It encodes CASRETLGGRGQETQYF. Full variable domain (missing parts from reference TRBV28 and TRBJ2-5): DVKVTQSSRYLVKRTGEKVFLECVQDMDHENMFWYRQDPGLGLRLIYFSYDVKMKEKGDIPEGYSVSREKKERFSLILESASTNQTSMYLCASRETLGGRGQETQYFGPGTRLLVL.

This clone was recorded only once. The genes are TRBV2 and TRBJ1-4, with D possibly matching TRBD1 (6 bases). Germline CDR1 reads SNHLY; CDR2 reads FYNNEI. The CDR3 length is 14 residues. Trimming left V 8 bases short and J 5 bases short, with 15 bases between. DNA of the CDR3: TGTGCCAGCGGGCTGGACAGCCTGAATGAAAAACTGTTTTTT. Encoded protein: CASGLDSLNEKLFF.

This chain links TRBV9 with TRBJ2-5; 10 bases are shared with TRBD1. The CDR3 extends over 14 amino acids. The V segment lost 2 bases and the J segment 2 bases; nucleotides outside the gene matches: 0. Per the germline V gene, CDR1 is SGDLS and CDR2 is YYNGEE. For the CDR3, the DNA is TGTGCCAGCAGCGTGGACAGGGGGCAAGAGACCCAGTACTTC. Its protein product is CASSVDRGQETQYF.

The genes are TRBV5-4 and TRBJ1-2; TRBD1 aligns across 11 bases. The CDR3 extends over 17 amino acids. With V trimmed by 4 bases and J by 4 bases, 12 bases remained unmatched. CDR1 is SGHNT, CDR2 YYREEE, per germline (reference sequence). CDR3 amino acids: CASSPGQGAEAGYGYTF. CDR3 sequence (DNA): TGTGCCAGCAGCCCCGGACAGGGGGCGGAGGCTGGCTATGGCTACACCTTC.

J is TRBJ1-4 and V is TRBV27; D is perhaps TRBD1 (6 bases). In germline, CDR1 is MNHEY, CDR2 SMNVEV (reference sequence). The CDR3 sequence is 14 residues long. Deletions cut 3 bases from V and 7 bases from J, with 12 bases between. CDR3 region: CASSFPGAGEKLFF. The CDR3 region has the DNA TGTGCCAGCAGTTTTCCAGGGGCGGGTGAAAAACTGTTTTTT.

The rearrangement links TRBV7-6 to TRBJ1-2; 9 bases match TRBD1. The CDR3 spans 15 residues. The germline V gene has CDR1 SGHVS and CDR2 FNYEAQ. V shed 5 bases, J shed 8 bases, and the junction held 12 bases outside the gene matches. CDR3 residues: CASSPAGQGMKGYTF. CDR3 bases: TGTGCCAGCAGCCCAGCGGGACAGGGAATGAAGGGCTACACCTTC.

This rearrangement joins TRBV6-5 to TRBJ1-2, with a possible D match to TRBD1 (6 bases). The CDR3 is 15 amino acids. In germline, CDR1 is MNHEY, CDR2 SVGAGI. V was pared by 0 bases and J by 4 bases, with 12 bases between. CDR3 nucleotides: TGTGCCAGCAGTTACTCCTACAGGGAAGGCTATGGCTACACCTTC. It encodes CASSYSYREGYGYTF.

In this sample, this clone turned up once. The chain recombines TRBV27 with TRBJ2-1; 9 bases are shared with TRBD2. J was trimmed by 0 bases and V by 5 bases; bases with no gene match: 11. The CDR3 contains 18 residues. Germline lookup yields CDR1 MNHEY and CDR2 SMNVEV (reference sequence). In nucleotides, the CDR3 is TGTGCCAGCAGTCCGCCGGGACTAGCTAAGAGCTCCTACAATGAGCAGTTCTTC. Its protein is CASSPPGLAKSSYNEQFF.

The rearrangement links TRBV4-1 to TRBJ2-2; no clear D gene. CDR3 length equals 13 residues. V dropped 4 bases and J dropped 1 base, with 4 bases sitting between them. In germline, CDR1 is MGHRA, CDR2 YSYEKL. CDR3 sequence reads: CASSRQNTGELFF. The CDR3 DNA reads as TGCGCCAGCAGCCGCCAGAACACCGGGGAGCTGTTTTTT.

The V and J genes are TRBV15 and TRBJ2-7; D may be TRBD2 (6 bases). The CDR3 has 12 residues. Germline assignment: CDR1 LNHNV and CDR2 YYDKDF (reference sequence). With 0 bases removed from V and 10 bases from J, the gap between germline ends came to 10 bases. This CDR3 is CATSRDIGGQYF. In DNA, the CDR3 is TGTGCCACCAGCAGAGATATCGGGGGTCAGTACTTC. Based on the CDR3 plus reference TRBV15 and TRBJ2-7, the full variable domain is DAMVIQNPRYQVTQFGKPVTLSCSQTLNHNVMYWYQQKSSQAPKLLFHYYDKDFNNEADTPDNFQSRRPNTSFCFLDIRSPGLGDTAMYLCATSRDIGGQYFGPGTRLTVT.

The chain uses TRBV30 and TRBJ2-7; D gene unclear. CDR3 length: 12 residues. V dropped 2 bases and J dropped 2 bases, with 7 bases sitting between them. Germline lookup yields CDR1 GTSNPN and CDR2 SVGIG (reference sequence). CDR3 sequence: CAWSFSAYEQYF. CDR3 coding DNA: TGTGCCTGGAGTTTCTCGGCCTACGAGCAGTACTTC.

The genes are TRBV11-3 and TRBJ2-1; a weak D match, TRBD2 (6 bases). The CDR3 totals 14 residues. Trimming pared 2 bases from V and 6 bases from J, leaving 11 bases between. Germline-derived CDR1 and CDR2 are SGHNT and YENEEA. In DNA form, the CDR3 reads TGTGCCAGCAGCTTATCCGCGGGATTCAATGAGCAGTTCTTC. Translation gives CASSLSAGFNEQFF.

This clone was detected only once. This chain joins TRBV5-4 and TRBJ2-7; 10 bases are shared with TRBD1. The CDR3 consists of 15 residues. After removal of 0 bases from V and 3 bases from J, the junction contained 3 bases not matched to a gene. Looked up from germline, CDR1 is SGHNT and CDR2 is YYREEE (reference sequence). CDR3 DNA sequence: TGTGCCAGCAGCTTGGGGGGACAGGGGCTCTACGAGCAGTACTTC. As protein: CASSLGGQGLYEQYF. Drawing the rest from reference TRBV5-4 and TRBJ2-7, the complete variable domain is ETGVTQSPTHLIKTRGQQVTLRCSSQSGHNTVSWYQQALGQGPQFIFQYYREEENGRGNFPPRFSGLQFPNYSSELNVNALELDDSALYLCASSLGGQGLYEQYFGPGTRLTVT.

The rearrangement uses TRBV6-5 and TRBJ1-3; D is unclear. The V and J ends lost 4 bases and 0 bases respectively, with 10 bases between them. Germline V CDR1 and CDR2: MNHEY, SVGAGI. The CDR3 has 15 amino acids. The CDR3 loop reads CASSLGGYSGNTIYF. The CDR3 coding sequence is TGTGCCAGCAGTTTGGGTGGGTACTCTGGAAACACCATATATTTT.

This chain joins TRBV11-2 and TRBJ1-2, with 7 bases fitting TRBD1. The V gene's germline CDR1 is SGHAT and CDR2 FQNNGV. V lost 3 bases and J lost 4; bases outside the gene matches: 14. There are 17 residues in the CDR3. DNA for the CDR3: TGTGCCAGCAGCTTTGATAACCCCGGGACAGTGACCTATGGCTACACCTTC. The encoded protein is CASSFDNPGTVTYGYTF.

The rearrangement uses TRBV20-1 and TRBJ1-1; D call uncertain. Trimming removed 3 bases at V and 6 bases at J, with 14 bases between. The CDR3 spans 13 residues. Per the germline V gene, CDR1 is DFQATT and CDR2 is SNEGSKA (reference sequence). The DNA for the CDR3 is TGCAGTGCTAGTTTGCAGAGTTACGCTGAAGCTTTCTTT. It encodes CSASLQSYAEAFF.

This chain links TRBV6-5 with TRBJ1-2; D is uncertain. Trimming removed 2 bases at V and 0 bases at J, with 4 bases between. The germline V gene encodes CDR1 MNHEY and CDR2 SVGAGI. The CDR3 consists of 13 residues. CDR3 nucleotide sequence: TGTGCCAGCAGTTACAGCCCTAACTATGGCTACACCTTC. It translates to CASSYSPNYGYTF.

The J gene is TRBJ1-1, the V gene TRBV6-5, with 8 nucleotides matching TRBD1. The CDR3 contains 13 residues. Trimming took 6 bases from V and 1 from J; bases not matched to a gene: 1. In germline, CDR1 is MNHEY, CDR2 SVGAGI. Written as DNA, the CDR3 is TGTGCCAGCAGGGGGACAGGGAACACTGAAGCTTTCTTT. Protein: CASRGTGNTEAFF.

The chain couples TRBV7-9 to TRBJ1-4; D is perhaps TRBD1 (5 bases). V lost 2 bases and J lost 7, with 5 bases in between. Germline CDR1 and CDR2: SEHNR and FQNEAQ (reference sequence). The CDR3 runs to 12 residues. The CDR3 nucleotides read TGTGCCAGCAGCTTACAGGGTGAAAAACTGTTTTTT. It yields the protein CASSLQGEKLFF.

This chain links TRBV19 with TRBJ2-3; D is unclear. The CDR3 extends over 14 amino acids. Per the germline V gene, CDR1 is LNHDA and CDR2 is SQIVND (reference sequence). Trimming pared 1 base from V and 1 base from J, leaving 6 bases between. The CDR3 sequence: CASSIGFRTDTQYF. The CDR3 region has the DNA TGTGCCAGTAGTATAGGGTTTCGCACAGATACGCAGTATTTT.

This chain connects TRBV7-2 to TRBJ1-5; 7 bases fit TRBD1. CDR1 and CDR2 from the germline V gene are SGHTA and FQGNSA. Trimming removed 5 bases from V and 2 bases from J; junction bases left unmatched: 9. This CDR3 comprises 16 residues. The CDR3 region has the DNA TGTGCCAGCAGCCCCGACAGGGTTCCTCGCAATCAGCCCCAGCATTTT. Protein product: CASSPDRVPRNQPQHF.

The chain recombines TRBV11-2 with TRBJ2-5; 13 bases fit TRBD2. The CDR3 spans 15 residues. J was trimmed by 5 bases and V by 7 bases; bases with no gene match: 7. Germline CDR1 is SGHAT and CDR2 is FQNNGV. The CDR3 bases are TGTGCCAGCACCCCGACTAGCGGGGGGTTGGAGACCCAGTACTTC. It translates to CASTPTSGGLETQYF.

V is TRBV28 and J is TRBJ2-7, with 11 nucleotides matching TRBD1. The V gene's germline CDR1 is MDHEN and CDR2 SYDVKM. The CDR3 has 15 amino acids. V was pared by 6 bases and J by 3 bases, with 7 bases of the junction left unmatched. This chain's CDR3 is CASRPGTGGSYEQYF. DNA of the CDR3: TGTGCCAGCAGACCAGGGACAGGGGGAAGCTACGAGCAGTACTTC.

The rearrangement uses TRBV12-3 or TRBV12-4 and TRBJ1-1; unclear D gene. The CDR3 loop spans 12 amino acids. V lost 1 base and J lost 5, with 5 bases in between. CDR3 sequence reads: CASSLGHTEAFF. The DNA of the CDR3 is TGTGCCAGCAGTTTAGGACATACTGAAGCTTTCTTT.

The chain has TRBV4-3 and TRBJ2-1; D ambiguous. The CDR3 is 20 amino acids. V lost 0 bases and J lost 0, with 21 bases in between. Germline V lookup: CDR1 LGHNA, CDR2 YSLEER. In DNA form, the CDR3 reads TGCGCCAGCAGCCAAGAGGTTCCAGTCGACGAACTTAGCTCCTACAATGAGCAGTTCTTC. It translates to CASSQEVPVDELSSYNEQFF.

The rearrangement uses TRBV7-2 and TRBJ2-5, with no clear D. Germline CDR1 is SGHTA and CDR2 is FQGNSA. V gave up 1 base and J gave up 5 bases, with 5 bases separating them. The CDR3 extends over 12 amino acids. CDR3 DNA sequence: TGTGCCAGCAGCTTAGACCGGGAGACCCAGTACTTC. Its translation is CASSLDRETQYF.